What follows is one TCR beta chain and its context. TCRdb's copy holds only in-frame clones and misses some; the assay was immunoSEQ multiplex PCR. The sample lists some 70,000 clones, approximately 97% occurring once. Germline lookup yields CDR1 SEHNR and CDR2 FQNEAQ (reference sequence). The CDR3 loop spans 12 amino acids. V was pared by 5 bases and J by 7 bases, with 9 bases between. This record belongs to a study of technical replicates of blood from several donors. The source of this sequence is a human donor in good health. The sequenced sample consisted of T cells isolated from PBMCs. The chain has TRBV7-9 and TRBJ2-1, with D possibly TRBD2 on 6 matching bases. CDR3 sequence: CASSPGTNEQFF. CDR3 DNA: TGTGCCAGCAGCCCCGGGACTAATGAGCAGTTCTTC.